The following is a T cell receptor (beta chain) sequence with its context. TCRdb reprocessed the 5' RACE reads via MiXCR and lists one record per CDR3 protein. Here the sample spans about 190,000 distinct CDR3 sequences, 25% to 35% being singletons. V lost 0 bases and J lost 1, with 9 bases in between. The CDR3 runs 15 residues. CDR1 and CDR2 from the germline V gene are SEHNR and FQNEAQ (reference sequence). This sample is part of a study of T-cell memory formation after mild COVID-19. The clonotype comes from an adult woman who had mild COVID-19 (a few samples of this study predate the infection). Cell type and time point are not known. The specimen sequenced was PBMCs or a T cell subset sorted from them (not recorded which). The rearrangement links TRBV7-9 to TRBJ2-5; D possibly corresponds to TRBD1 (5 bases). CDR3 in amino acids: CASSLARTSQETQYF. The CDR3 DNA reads TGTGCCAGCAGCTTAGCTCGGACATCCCAAGAGACCCAGTACTTC.